A selection of T cell receptor beta chains follows, all from one sample in a study of blood T cell repertoires in COVID-19. Clones were sequenced by immunoSEQ multiplex PCR, and TCRdb holds only the in-frame ones, with some missing. This sample yields around 380,000 clones, of which roughly four fifths are seen a single time; about 1.2% belongs to the top ten. Sample: peripheral blood. The source of these receptors is a human donor with acute or convalescent COVID-19. The donor label of this sample is uncertain. Each CDR3 is given with its conserved first and last residue. The D gene is left open where the match is weak. Part of the rows lack a size; the others show once, few, many or a class for expanded clones.

abundance	v_gene	j_gene	d_gene	CDR3nt	CDR3aa
NA	TRBV7-8	TRBJ2-7	TRBD1	TGTGCCAGCAGCTTTGGGGACAGGAACTACGAGCAGTACTTC	CASSFGDRNYEQYF
NA	TRBV11-2	TRBJ1-2	TRBD1	TGTGCCAGCAGCTTAGCGAGACAGGGAGGCGGCTACACCTTC	CASSLARQGGGYTF
NA	TRBV28	TRBJ2-5	TRBD1	TGTGCCAGCAGCACACAGGGGGCGGCGTGGGAGACCCAGTACTTC	CASSTQGAAWETQYF
NA	TRBV6-6	TRBJ1-4	NA	TGTGCCAGCAGTTACATCGGCGGCGGAGAAAAACTGTTTTTT	CASSYIGGGEKLFF
NA	TRBV28	TRBJ1-2	NA	TGTGCCAGCAGTCGTATTATATCGGCTAACTATGGCTACACCTTC	CASSRIISANYGYTF
NA	TRBV11-2	TRBJ2-5	NA	TGTGCCAGCAGCTTAGGGTTTAGCGTGCAAGAGACCCAGTACTTC	CASSLGFSVQETQYF
once	TRBV5-4	TRBJ2-7	NA	TGTGCCAGCAGCTTGGGGGGAACTAGGAGCGAGCAGTACTTC	CASSLGGTRSEQYF
NA	TRBV11-2	TRBJ1-3	NA	TGTGCCAGCAGGGGGCCCCTCAGCGACGAAAGAAACACCATATATTTT	CASRGPLSDERNTIYF
once	TRBV2	TRBJ2-1	NA	TGTGCCAGCAGTGAGGCGGACAATGAGCAGTTCTTC	CASSEADNEQFF
NA	TRBV10-2	TRBJ2-3	TRBD2	TGCGCCAGCAGTGACTTTTTGGGACTAGCGGGAGTGCATACGCAGTATTTT	CASSDFLGLAGVHTQYF
NA	TRBV19	TRBJ2-3	NA	TGTGCCAGTAGTATAAGAGCGGGCACTAGCACAGATACGCAGTATTTT	CASSIRAGTSTDTQYF
NA	TRBV19	TRBJ1-5	TRBD1	TGTGCCAGTAGTACAGGACAGGGGTTTCAGCCCCAGCATTTT	CASSTGQGFQPQHF
NA	TRBV7-9	TRBJ1-1	NA	TGTGCCAGCGGAGAGGGTGTCACTGAAGCTTTCTTT	CASGEGVTEAFF
NA	TRBV4-1	TRBJ1-1	NA	TGCGCCAGCAGCCACAAACAGGGACTGAACACTGAAGCTTTCTTT	CASSHKQGLNTEAFF
NA	TRBV30	TRBJ2-2	NA	TGTGCCTGGAGTGGAGGGCGGGGTCGGGGCACCGGGGAGCTGTTTTTT	CAWSGGRGRGTGELFF
NA	TRBV5-1	TRBJ2-1	NA	TGCGCCAGCAGCTTGGGGGGAGCGTACAATGAGCAGTTCTTC	CASSLGGAYNEQFF
NA	TRBV5-1	TRBJ1-4	NA	TGCGCCAGCAGGCCCGACGGGACTAATGAAAAACTGTTTTTT	CASRPDGTNEKLFF
once	TRBV13	TRBJ2-1	NA	TGTGCCAGCAGCGCCGAGCGTGGTGGGTTGCCGTCCAATGAGCAGTTCTTC	CASSAERGGLPSNEQFF
NA	TRBV2	TRBJ1-5	NA	TGTGCCAGCAGTAGGGGGAGTGGCAATCAGCCCCAGCATTTT	CASSRGSGNQPQHF
NA	TRBV5-6	TRBJ1-5	NA	TGTGCCAGCAGCAGGAGGACTAATCAGCCCCAGCATTTT	CASSRRTNQPQHF
NA	TRBV7-6	TRBJ2-7	TRBD2	TGTGCCAGCAGCTTAGGGCTAGCGGGGTACGAGCAGTACTTC	CASSLGLAGYEQYF
NA	TRBV6-5	TRBJ2-5	TRBD1	TGTGCCAGCAGCAGAGACAGGGCGCCCCAAGAGACCCAGTACTTC	CASSRDRAPQETQYF
NA	TRBV5-4	TRBJ2-3	TRBD1	TGTGCCAGCAGCTTGGCCCTGACAGGGACAGATACGCAGTATTTT	CASSLALTGTDTQYF
once	TRBV14	TRBJ2-1	NA	TGTGCCAGCAGCCACGGTATGGGGGCTCTATACTCCTACAATGAGCAGTTCTTC	CASSHGMGALYSYNEQFF
once	TRBV28	TRBJ1-2	TRBD1	TGTGCCAGCAGGACGACAGGGTTCTATGGCTACACCTTC	CASRTTGFYGYTF
NA	TRBV12-3/TRBV12-4	TRBJ2-1	NA	TGTGCCAGCGGACAGCGGGGTGAGCAGTTCTTC	CASGQRGEQFF
NA	TRBV18	TRBJ1-2	TRBD1	TGTGCCAGCTCACCCCTGGACAGGCGGAAGAATTACTATGGCTACACCTTC	CASSPLDRRKNYYGYTF
NA	TRBV7-9	TRBJ1-5	NA	TGTGCCAGCAGCTCCGACGGGAATCAGCCCCAGCATTTT	CASSSDGNQPQHF
NA	TRBV5-1	TRBJ2-1	TRBD2	TGCGCCAGCAGCCCGGGACTACACAGCTCCTACAATGAGCAGTTCTTC	CASSPGLHSSYNEQFF
few	TRBV5-5	TRBJ2-1	NA	TGTGCCAGCAGCTTGGCCGGTAGCGTTGGGAATGAGCAGTTCTTC	CASSLAGSVGNEQFF
NA	TRBV28	TRBJ1-4	NA	TGTGCCAGCAGTCCAGGGACTTTTGGGGAAAAACTGTTTTTT	CASSPGTFGEKLFF
NA	TRBV9	TRBJ2-7	NA	TGTGCCAGCAGCCCACCGGAGGGCTACGAGCAGTACTTC	CASSPPEGYEQYF
NA	TRBV12-3/TRBV12-4	TRBJ1-2	TRBD1	TGTGCCAGCAGAGAGGACAGGGGGAAAGGCTACACCTTC	CASREDRGKGYTF
NA	TRBV23-1	TRBJ2-1	NA	TGCGCCACCGATGGACACACCGAGCAGTTCTTC	CATDGHTEQFF
NA	TRBV18	TRBJ2-7	TRBD2	TGTGCCAGCTCACCGACAGCGGGAGGGACCTACGAGCAGTACTTC	CASSPTAGGTYEQYF
NA	TRBV28	TRBJ1-5	NA	TGTGCCAGCAGGAGAATTAGCAATCAGCCCCAGCATTTT	CASRRISNQPQHF
NA	TRBV3-1/TRBV3-2	TRBJ1-3	NA	TGTGCCAGCAGCCTAATTACAGGGTTAGGTGGAAACACCATATATTTT	CASSLITGLGGNTIYF
NA	TRBV19	TRBJ2-5	NA	TGTGCCAGTAGTATACAGCGCCTCGGGACCCAGTACTTC	CASSIQRLGTQYF
NA	TRBV6-5	TRBJ2-7	TRBD1	TGTGCCAGCAGTTACAGGGACAGGGGCTACGAGCAGTACTTC	CASSYRDRGYEQYF
once	TRBV6-1	TRBJ2-4	NA	TGTGCCAGCAGTGCACCGGGACAAGCTTTTGTAGGCATTCAGTACTTC	CASSAPGQAFVGIQYF
NA	TRBV27	TRBJ2-7	TRBD1	TGTGCCAGCAGTCAGGGGGCGTCCTACGAGCAGTACTTC	CASSQGASYEQYF
once	TRBV4-1	TRBJ1-1	NA	TGCGCCAGCAGCCTTCCGAGGGGGATCAGTACTGAAGCTTTCTTT	CASSLPRGISTEAFF